The 7 T cell receptor beta chains given below trace back to one sample, sequenced in a study of shared clonotypes between healthy human individuals. TCRdb keeps only in-frame clones here, not all; method: immunoSEQ multiplex PCR. The sample lists 2 million to 2.5 million clones, around 93% seen once, with about 0.41% in the top ten. The sample was naive CD4+ T cells from PBMCs. The subset is: CD45RA+ positively selected. The receptors stem from a man between 18 and 35 years old in good health. Some clones in this sample may be carry-over from other donors' samples.

Comment on this clone: An end of the junction differs from the germline gene, which may be a read error. This sequence joins TRBV2 and TRBJ2-7; TRBD1 matches at 8 bases. CDR1 and CDR2 (germline): SNHLY, FYNNEI. The length of the CDR3 is 14 residues. Written as DNA, the CDR3 is TGTGCCAGCAATGAACCGGGACAGGTGTCCGAGCAGTACTTC. Its translation is CASNEPGQVSEQYF.

V gene TRBV2 combines with J gene TRBJ1-4; 7 bases match TRBD1. The CDR3 length is 14 residues. CDR1 is SNHLY and CDR2 is FYNNEI in the germline V gene. Trimming at V came to 7 bases and at J to 4 bases, leaving 6 bases not matched to a gene. The CDR3 loop reads CASITGDLNEKLFF. CDR3 nucleotides: TGTGCCAGCATTACAGGGGATCTTAATGAAAAACTGTTTTTT.

The CDR3 loop is CASSRRLQETQYF. DNA of the CDR3: TGTGCCAGCTCACGCCGCCTCCAAGAGACCCAGTACTTC. The genes are TRBV18 and TRBJ2-5; D call uncertain. Trimming cost V 4 bases and J 1 base, with 7 bases left between them. The germline V gene encodes CDR1 KGHSH and CDR2 LQKENI. The CDR3 is 13 residues long.

This chain connects TRBV28 to TRBJ1-4; D is ambiguous. Germline V lookup: CDR1 MDHEN, CDR2 SYDVKM. Trimming cost V 3 bases and J 8 bases, with 13 bases left between them. The CDR3 length is 14 residues. For the CDR3, the DNA is TGTGCCAGCAGTTTGTCCTTTAATTCCGAAAAACTGTTTTTT. It codes for CASSLSFNSEKLFF.

The chain carries TRBV7-7 and TRBJ2-5, with 10 bases matching TRBD2. J gave up 1 base and V 1 base, and 6 bases lay outside the gene matches. The CDR3 contains 17 residues. CDR1 is SSHAT and CDR2 is FNYEAQ in the germline V gene (reference sequence). The CDR3, as DNA: TGTGCCAGCAGCTTAGGGGCTAGCGGGAGCCCCCAAGAGACCCAGTACTTC. Encoded protein: CASSLGASGSPQETQYF.

The CDR3, as DNA: TGTGCCAGCAGTGAGATCTCCCCACTTGATGGCTACACCTTC. As protein: CASSEISPLDGYTF. The chain uses TRBV2 and TRBJ1-2; D ambiguous. The CDR3 totals 14 residues. CDR1 SNHLY and CDR2 FYNNEI come from the germline V gene. V was clipped by 3 bases and J by 6 bases, with 14 bases between them.

CDR3 residues: CASSLTGENGYTF. In DNA, the CDR3 is TGTGCCAGCAGCCTCACAGGGGAGAATGGCTACACCTTC. The chain couples TRBV28 to TRBJ1-2; 7 positions match TRBD1. V shed 6 bases, J shed 6 bases, and the junction held 7 bases outside the gene matches. CDR1 is MDHEN, CDR2 SYDVKM, per germline. The CDR3 contains 13 residues.